A single sample is the source of the 4 T cell receptor beta chains below, sequenced in a study of T cells after yellow fever vaccination. One entry per CDR3 protein results from TCRdb running MiXCR on the 5' RACE reads. Seen here are a few hundred thousand distinct CDR3 sequences, approximately 13% observed once, and the top ten hold 0.4% to 0.55%. The sequences come from CD4+ T cells sorted from PBMCs, collected 45 days after the yellow fever booster vaccination. These receptors came from a man aged 25-45 years who received the YFV17D yellow fever vaccine.

There are many counts of this clonotype. The chain combines TRBV29-1 with TRBJ2-1; possible D gene TRBD2, 6 bases. The CDR3 sequence is 13 residues long. Trimming left V 7 bases short and J 8 bases short, with 18 bases between. Looked up from germline, CDR1 is SQVTM and CDR2 is ANQGSEA. The chain's CDR3 is CSAMRSGLDEQFF. CDR3 coding DNA: TGCAGCGCGATGAGAAGCGGGTTAGATGAGCAGTTCTTC.

V is TRBV25-1 and J is TRBJ2-7, with D tentatively TRBD1 or TRBD2 (5 bases each). CDR3 size: 13 residues. The V gene's germline CDR1 is MGHDK and CDR2 SYGVNS. Trimming took off 2 bases at V and 2 bases at J, with 7 bases between the two ends. This CDR3 reads CASSERGAYEQYF. The CDR3 bases are TGTGCCAGCAGTGAAAGAGGGGCCTACGAGCAGTACTTC.

The genes are TRBV7-9 and TRBJ1-1; D is undetermined. The V and J ends lost 4 bases and 4 bases respectively, with 7 bases between them. The germline V gene has CDR1 SEHNR and CDR2 FQNEAQ (reference sequence). The CDR3 extends over 12 amino acids. The CDR3 reads CASSYGPTEAFF. CDR3 bases: TGTGCCAGCAGCTATGGACCCACTGAAGCTTTCTTT.

V usage is TRBV20-1 and J usage is TRBJ2-7, with D possibly TRBD2 on 7 matching bases. Germline values: CDR1 DFQATT, CDR2 SNEGSKA (reference sequence). This CDR3 has 13 residues. Trimming took off 4 bases at V and 6 bases at J, with 16 bases between the two ends. The CDR3 sequence: CSANREGRREQYF. CDR3 sequence (DNA): TGCAGTGCTAACAGGGAGGGGCGGCGCGAGCAGTACTTC.